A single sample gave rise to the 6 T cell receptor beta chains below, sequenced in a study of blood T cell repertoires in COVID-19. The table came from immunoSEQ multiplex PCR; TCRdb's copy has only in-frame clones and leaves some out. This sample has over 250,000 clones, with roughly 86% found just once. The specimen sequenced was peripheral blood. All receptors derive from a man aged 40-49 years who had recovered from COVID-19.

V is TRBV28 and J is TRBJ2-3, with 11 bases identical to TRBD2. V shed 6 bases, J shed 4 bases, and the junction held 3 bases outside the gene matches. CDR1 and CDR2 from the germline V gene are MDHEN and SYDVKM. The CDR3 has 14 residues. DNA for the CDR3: TGTGCCAGCAGGGGTAGCGGGGGGGCAGATACGCAGTATTTT. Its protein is CASRGSGGADTQYF.

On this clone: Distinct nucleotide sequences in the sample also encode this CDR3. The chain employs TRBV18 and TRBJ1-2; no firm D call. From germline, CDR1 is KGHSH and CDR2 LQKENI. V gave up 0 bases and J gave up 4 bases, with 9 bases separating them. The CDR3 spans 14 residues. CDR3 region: CASSPPTESYGYTF. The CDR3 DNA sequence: TGTGCCAGCTCACCACCGACTGAATCCTATGGCTACACCTTC. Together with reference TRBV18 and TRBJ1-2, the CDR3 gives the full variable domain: NAGVMQNPRHLVRRRGQEARLRCSPMKGHSHVYWYRQLPEEGLKFMVYLQKENIIDESGMPKERFSAEFPKEGPSILRIQQVVRGDSAAYFCASSPPTESYGYTFGSGTRLTVV.

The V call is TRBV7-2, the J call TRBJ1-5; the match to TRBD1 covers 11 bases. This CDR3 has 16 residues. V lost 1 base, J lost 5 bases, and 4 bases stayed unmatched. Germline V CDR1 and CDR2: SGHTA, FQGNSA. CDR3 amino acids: CASSLGGTGGYQPQHF. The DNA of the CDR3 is TGTGCCAGCAGCTTAGGCGGGACAGGGGGATATCAGCCCCAGCATTTT.

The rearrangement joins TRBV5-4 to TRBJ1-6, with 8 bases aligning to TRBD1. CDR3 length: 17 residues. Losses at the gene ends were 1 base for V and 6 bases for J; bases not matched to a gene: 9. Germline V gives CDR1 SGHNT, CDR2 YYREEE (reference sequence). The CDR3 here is CASSLFTGGRINSPLHF. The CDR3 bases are TGTGCCAGCAGCTTGTTTACAGGGGGGCGGATTAATTCACCCCTCCACTTT.

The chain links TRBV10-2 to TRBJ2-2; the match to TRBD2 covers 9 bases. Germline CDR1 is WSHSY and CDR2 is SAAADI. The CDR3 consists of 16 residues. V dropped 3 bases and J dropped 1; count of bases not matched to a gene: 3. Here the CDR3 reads CASSDPSGVNTGELFF. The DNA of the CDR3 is TGCGCCAGCAGTGATCCTAGCGGGGTGAACACCGGGGAGCTGTTTTTT.

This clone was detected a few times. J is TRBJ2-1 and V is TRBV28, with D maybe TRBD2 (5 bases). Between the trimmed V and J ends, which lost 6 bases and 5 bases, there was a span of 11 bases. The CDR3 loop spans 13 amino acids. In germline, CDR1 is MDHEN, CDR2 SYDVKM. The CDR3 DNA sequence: TGTGCCAGCAGGACGGGCGGGCACAATGAGCAGTTCTTC. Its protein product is CASRTGGHNEQFF.